The present TCR beta chain was sequenced within a study of shared clonotypes between healthy human individuals. This CDR3 comprises 13 residues. The J segment lost 3 bases and the V segment lost 7 bases, leaving 5 bases of the junction unmatched. CDR1 LNHDA and CDR2 SQIVND come from the germline V gene (reference sequence). Some clones are missing from TCRdb's copy, which holds only in-frame ones; the method was immunoSEQ multiplex PCR. The sample has some 1 million clones; 70% to 80% are singletons. The sequence was collected from a man aged 18 to 29 in good health. The rearrangement links TRBV19 to TRBJ1-1; TRBD1 matches at 7 bases. Sequencing was carried out using memory CD4+ T cells sorted from blood. Documented subset: CD45RA-negative fraction. The CDR3 nucleotides read TGTGCCAGTATGGGGGACAGATACACTGAAGCTTTCTTT. Encoded protein: CASMGDRYTEAFF.